A selection of T cell receptor beta chains follows, all from one sample in a study of siplizumab effects on memory and regulatory T cells. The method was immunoSEQ multiplex PCR; TCRdb's version includes in-frame clones alone and lacks a portion of them. This table holds about 110,000 clones, 92% found once. Source material: Tregs sorted from blood. These receptors all come from a human donor in good health. Both conserved end residues are part of each CDR3. The D gene is left open where the match is weak. The size field is filled for only some rows; it gives once, few, many or a size class.

D gene | clone size | J gene | V gene | CDR3 protein | CDR3 DNA
. | . | TRBJ2-3 | TRBV30 | CAWSVRGGGDTQYF | TGTGCCTGGAGTGTACGGGGAGGGGGGGATACGCAGTATTTT
. | . | TRBJ1-6 | TRBV25-1 | CASSEGGLRNSPLHF | TGTGCCAGCAGTGAAGGGGGGTTGCGGAATTCACCCCTCCACTTT
. | . | TRBJ2-1 | TRBV18 | CASSRLLAAERNEQFF | TGTGCCAGCTCACGACTACTAGCCGCAGAGAGGAATGAGCAGTTCTTC
. | . | TRBJ1-2 | TRBV6-5 | CASSSPRAGVYGYTF | TGTGCCAGCAGCTCCCCTCGGGCAGGTGTCTATGGCTACACCTTC
. | once | TRBJ2-2 | TRBV7-2 | CASSLMGPGELFF | TGTGCCAGCAGCTTAATGGGCCCCGGGGAGCTGTTTTTT
. | . | TRBJ2-1 | TRBV9 | CASSHTGTFTYNEQFF | TGTGCCAGCAGCCATACCGGGACTTTCACCTACAATGAGCAGTTCTTC
TRBD1 | . | TRBJ2-3 | TRBV29-1 | CSAERDRGADTQYF | TGCAGCGCCGAAAGGGACAGGGGGGCAGATACGCAGTATTTT
. | . | TRBJ2-3 | TRBV23-1 | CASSHNGTQYF | TGCGCCAGCAGTCACAACGGAACCCAGTATTTT
. | . | TRBJ2-7 | TRBV7-2 | CASSLVGDFTYEQYF | TGTGCCAGCAGCTTAGTGGGGGACTTTACCTACGAGCAGTACTTC
. | few | TRBJ1-2 | TRBV6-1 | CASSRRQFEGGGYTF | TGTGCCAGCAGTAGACGACAGTTTGAGGGAGGAGGCTACACCTTC
TRBD1 | . | TRBJ2-2 | TRBV27 | CASSLNDRVGTGELFF | TGTGCCAGCAGTTTAAATGACAGGGTGGGCACCGGGGAGCTGTTTTTT
. | . | TRBJ1-1 | TRBV19 | CASSGYTEAFF | TGTGCCAGTAGTGGGTACACTGAAGCTTTCTTT
. | . | TRBJ2-7 | TRBV6-6 | CASSYPKTVYEQYF | TGTGCCAGCAGTTACCCCAAGACAGTCTACGAGCAGTACTTC
. | . | TRBJ2-1 | TRBV30 | CAWSQVAYEQFF | TGTGCCTGGAGTCAGGTAGCGTATGAGCAGTTCTTC
. | . | TRBJ2-1 | TRBV7-7 | CASSLGTTYNEQFF | TGTGCTAGCAGCTTAGGGACCACGTACAATGAGCAGTTCTTC
. | . | TRBJ2-5 | TRBV10-2 | CASSGLGTQYF | TGCGCCAGCAGTGGACTGGGGACCCAGTACTTC
. | . | TRBJ2-7 | TRBV5-1 | CASSQGQSSYEQYF | TGCGCCAGCAGTCAGGGACAAAGCTCCTACGAGCAGTACTTC
TRBD1 | . | TRBJ1-1 | TRBV11-3 | CASSGTGTAIDF | TGTGCCAGCAGCGGGACCGGGACAGCGATTGATTTT
. | . | TRBJ2-7 | TRBV5-1 | CASSFFGQAYEQYF | TGCGCCAGCAGCTTTTTCGGACAAGCCTACGAGCAGTACTTC
. | . | TRBJ2-7 | TRBV18 | CASSPQGDSSYEQYF | TGTGCCAGCTCACCTCAGGGGGACTCCTCCTACGAGCAGTACTTC
TRBD1 | . | TRBJ2-3 | TRBV25-1 | CASGNRGSTDTQYF | TGTGCCAGTGGGAACAGGGGGAGCACAGATACGCAGTATTTT
TRBD1 | . | TRBJ1-2 | TRBV20-1 | CSASSGGGYTF | TGCAGTGCTAGTTCAGGGGGGGGCTACACCTTC
. | . | TRBJ2-2 | TRBV27 | CASSPGAALTGELFF | TGTGCCAGCAGTCCCGGGGCCGCTTTGACCGGGGAGCTGTTTTTT
. | . | TRBJ1-2 | TRBV6-5 | CASTMGRGTGYTF | TGTGCCAGCACTATGGGACGGGGGACTGGCTACACCTTC
TRBD1 | . | TRBJ2-1 | TRBV18 | CASSPQLTGGSYNEQFF | TGTGCCAGCTCACCGCAACTTACAGGGGGCTCCTACAATGAGCAGTTCTTC
. | . | TRBJ2-7 | TRBV6-5 | CASSPGGRDEQYF | TGTGCCAGCAGCCCCGGGGGACGGGACGAGCAGTACTTC
. | . | TRBJ2-4 | TRBV6-1 | CASSEGLATNIQYF | TGTGCCAGCAGTGAAGGCCTAGCTACGAACATTCAGTACTTC
. | . | TRBJ2-1 | TRBV5-1 | CASSLAPAAAHNEQFF | TGCGCCAGCAGCTTGGCTCCAGCGGCAGCCCACAATGAGCAGTTCTTC
. | . | TRBJ2-5 | TRBV5-1 | CASSLAVRERSETQYF | TGCGCCAGCAGCTTGGCCGTAAGGGAGCGGTCGGAGACCCAGTACTTC